This T cell receptor beta chain came from a study of regulatory T cells in long-lasting Graves disease. General observations from the study: TCR diversity was lower in persistent than newly diagnosed Graves' disease.

In its sample, this clonotype was seen a few times. The antigen is unknown. Described time point: newly diagnosed GD, antithyroid drugs for less than 3 months. PBMC-extracted RNA yielded the TCR library. V lost 1 base and J lost 0, with 13 bases in between. The CDR3 is made up of 17 amino acids. Germline V CDR1 and CDR2: LGHNA, YNFKEQ. CDR3-region Arm-PCR and iRepertoire HTBI primers produced the TCR beta libraries. One entry per CDR3 protein, called by TCRdb with MiXCR from the multiplex PCR reads. The sample lists approximately 490,000 distinct CDR3 sequences, 15% to 20% seen once, with 9.5% to 15% in the top ten. The sample also formed part of further work on T cells in Graves' hyperthyroidism and ophthalmopathy. That study reports: Initially, a first-round RT-PCR of the TCR CDR3 employed the HTBI primer set.

The chain combines TRBV4-2 with TRBJ2-1, with D tentatively TRBD2 (5 bases). This TCR was sampled from a man aged 40-50 years with Graves disease. Sequences were derived from peripheral blood mononuclear cells (PBMCs), sampled at new diagnosis, from a patient treated with antithyroid drugs. DNA of the CDR3: TGTGCCAGCAGCCAAGCTCCACTAGGAGCCTCCTACAATGAGCAGTTCTTC. This sequence encodes CASSQAPLGASYNEQFF.